The 11 T cell receptor beta chains below were found in one sample sequenced in a study of shared clonotypes between healthy human individuals. Assay used: immunoSEQ multiplex PCR; TCRdb lists only in-frame clones, some missing. The sample includes fewer than 1.4 million clones, about 80% of them seen just once. The sample consisted of memory CD4+ T cells from PBMCs. Subset given: CD45RA-negative fraction. All receptors come from a man between 18 and 35 years old in good health. Some clones in this sample may be carry-over from other donors' samples.

V usage is TRBV9 and J usage is TRBJ2-7; D is possibly TRBD2 (7 bases). Between the trimmed V and J ends, which lost 0 bases and 4 bases, there was a span of 23 bases. Germline V gene sequence: CDR1 SGDLS, CDR2 YYNGEE. The CDR3 length is 18 residues. The CDR3: CASSVATGAGAGLYEQYF. Written as DNA, the CDR3 is TGTGCCAGCAGCGTAGCTACGGGGGCGGGAGCGGGCCTTTACGAGCAGTACTTC.

Concerning this clone itself: This sequence may be a read error, since a much larger clone differs from it by one base. The rearrangement joins TRBV6-4 to TRBJ1-1; tentative D call: TRBD1 (6 bases). Germline CDR1 is MRHNA and CDR2 is SNTAGT. The CDR3 has 13 residues. V shed 5 bases and J shed 3 bases, with 10 bases lying between them. In DNA form, the CDR3 reads TGTGCCAGCAGTCTCGACAGGTACACTGAAGCTTTCTTT. Its protein product is CASSLDRYTEAFF.

The CDR3 region is CAWGRGDTQYF. CDR3 DNA sequence: TGTGCCTGGGGCCGGGGAGATACGCAGTATTTT. The chain is built from TRBV30 and TRBJ2-3, with D possibly TRBD2 on 5 matching bases. The V end was cut by 5 bases, the J end by 5 bases, with 8 bases between. The germline gives CDR1 GTSNPN, CDR2 SVGIG (reference sequence). This CDR3 spans 11 amino acids.

The chain uses TRBV28 and TRBJ1-1; 8 positions match TRBD1. This CDR3 spans 12 amino acids. With 4 bases clipped from V and 9 bases from J, the junction kept 4 bases outside the gene matches. The germline CDR1 and CDR2 sequences are MDHEN and SYDVKM. Written as DNA, the CDR3 is TGTGCCAGCAGTTCTGGACAGGGACAAGCTTTCTTT. Amino acid sequence: CASSSGQGQAFF.

The V and J genes are TRBV4-1 and TRBJ2-5; TRBD1 agrees at 8 bases. CDR3 length equals 14 residues. The ends lost 8 bases at V and 1 base at J; junction bases unmatched: 6. The germline V gene encodes CDR1 MGHRA and CDR2 YSYEKL. The CDR3 region is CASVHRGFQETQYF. The CDR3 DNA sequence: TGCGCCAGCGTACACAGGGGGTTCCAAGAGACCCAGTACTTC.

V gene TRBV29-1 combines with J gene TRBJ2-7; 11 bases are a match to TRBD1. Per germline, CDR1 SQVTM and CDR2 ANQGSEA. The CDR3 extends over 15 amino acids. Germline trimming cut 1 base from V and 3 bases from J; bases unmatched to any gene: 5. In nucleotides, the CDR3 is TGCAGCGTTGAAGCGGGACAGGGGGGTGGCTACGAGCAGTACTTC. It is translated as CSVEAGQGGGYEQYF.

A few counts support this clone. The chain has TRBV30 and TRBJ1-1, with D perhaps matching TRBD1 (6 bases). The V gene's germline CDR1 is GTSNPN and CDR2 SVGIG (reference sequence). The CDR3 has 15 residues. Trimming stripped 0 bases from V and 3 bases from J, with 14 bases between. The chain's CDR3 is CAWSVPHRAYTEAFF. The CDR3 bases are TGTGCCTGGAGTGTACCCCACAGGGCCTACACTGAAGCTTTCTTT.

As regards this clone: Other DNA sequences from this sample encode an identical CDR3 as well. This chain links TRBV5-4 with TRBJ2-1; 7 bases are a match to TRBD2. The CDR3 sequence is 14 residues long. From germline, CDR1 is SGHNT and CDR2 YYREEE (reference sequence). Trimming removed 0 bases from V and 7 bases from J; junction bases left unmatched: 4. DNA of the CDR3: TGTGCCAGCAGCTTGGGCGGGAGTGGAAATGAGCAGTTCTTC. Its translation: CASSLGGSGNEQFF.

In DNA form, the CDR3 reads TGTGCCAGCAGCGGTGGGGCGGGAGTGACCGGGGATGAGCAGTTCTTC. This encodes CASSGGAGVTGDEQFF. The genes are TRBV11-3 and TRBJ2-1; 7 nucleotides line up with TRBD2. The CDR3 totals 16 residues. The ends lost 5 bases at V and 8 bases at J; junction bases unmatched: 15. Germline values: CDR1 SGHNT, CDR2 YENEEA. The variable domain in full, with the rest retrieved from reference TRBV11-3 and TRBJ2-1, is EAGVVQSPRYKIIEKKQPVAFWCNPISGHNTLYWYLQNLGQGPELLIRYENEEAVDDSQLPKDRFSAERLKGVDSTLKIQPAELGDSAVYLCASSGGAGVTGDEQFFGPGTRLTVL.

This clone has only a few counts. Other nucleotide sequences in the sample specify the same CDR3. CDR3 residues: CASRSGQNQETQYF. In nucleotides, the CDR3 is TGTGCCAGCAGGTCGGGACAGAACCAAGAGACCCAGTACTTC. This chain joins TRBV6-6 and TRBJ2-5; 7 bases match TRBD1. J gave up 0 bases and V 6 bases, and 4 bases lay outside the gene matches. Looked up from germline, CDR1 is MNHNY and CDR2 is SVGAGI (reference sequence). The CDR3 runs to 14 residues.

This sequence joins TRBV18 and TRBJ2-7; 7 bases map to TRBD2. J gave up 0 bases and V 2 bases, and 10 bases lay outside the gene matches. This CDR3 is 17 amino acids long. Germline values: CDR1 KGHSH, CDR2 LQKENI. CDR3: CASSPKAGRGSSYEQYF. For the CDR3, the DNA is TGTGCCAGCTCACCAAAGGCGGGGAGGGGAAGCTCCTACGAGCAGTACTTC.